This T cell receptor (beta chain) is from a study of T cells expressing NK-cell markers. The overall study: Sorted CD3+CD56+NKG2C+, CD3+CD56+NKG2C- and CD3+CD56-NKG2C+ T-cell subsets were beta-chain profiled.

With UMIs, 5'RACE template switching was used to make TCR beta cDNA. TCRdb processed the 5' RACE reads again and assigns one entry to each CDR3 protein, with no DNA. In total, the table holds a few hundred thousand distinct CDR3 sequences. Germline values: CDR1 SGHTA, CDR2 FQGNSA. The CDR3 is 16 amino acids. V usage is TRBV7-2 and J usage is TRBJ2-6; TCRdb lists TRBD1, though no DNA is available to test this call. The specimen sequenced was blood T cells: a sorted CD56 or NKG2C T cell subset, CD4+ or CD8+ T cells, or bulk PBMC T cells (not recorded which). This receptor was taken from a man aged 18 to 69 in good health. CDR3 in amino acids: CASSTQGTSGANVLTF.